The rows below give T cell receptor beta chains drawn from one sample of a study of identical twins. Each CDR3 protein is one row after TCRdb ran MiXCR on the 5' RACE reads. The table includes fewer than 900,000 distinct CDR3 sequences, roughly 18% detected once. A further study also used this sample, focusing on T cells expressing NK-cell markers.

Sequenced: PBMCs. The receptors were gathered from a woman younger than 35 in good health. Each CDR3 is given with its conserved first and last residue. Each record gives: CDR3 protein, CDR3 DNA, V gene, D gene, J gene, clone size. D genes are given only for firm matches. Rows may omit the clone size; those that give it use once, few, many or a size class.

CASRGGQAYTQYF,TGTGCCAGCAGAGGAGGACAGGCTTATACGCAGTATTTT,TRBV7-9,TRBD1,TRBJ2-3,-
CASSTDPTYEQYF,TGCGCCAGCAGCACCGATCCTACCTACGAGCAGTACTTC,TRBV5-1,-,TRBJ2-7,few
CASILRTAATNEKLFF,TGTGCCAGCATTCTCCGGACCGCAGCAACTAATGAAAAACTGTTTTTT,TRBV2,-,TRBJ1-4,-
CASSARQEGDTQYF,TGTGCCAGCAGCGCAAGACAGGAAGGAGATACGCAGTATTTT,TRBV9,-,TRBJ2-3,-
CSARPPRTTDTQYF,TGCAGTGCTAGACCCCCCCGTACCACAGATACGCAGTATTTT,TRBV20-1,-,TRBJ2-3,-
CSVEDRGGPGTQYF,TGCAGCGTTGAAGATCGAGGGGGCCCAGGGACCCAGTACTTC,TRBV29-1,TRBD1,TRBJ2-5,few
CASRAGQMYYGYTF,TGTGCCAGCAGGGCGGGACAAATGTACTATGGCTACACCTTC,TRBV27,-,TRBJ1-2,-
CASSRKWTGVNTGELFF,TGTGCCAGCAGTCGAAAATGGACAGGGGTCAACACCGGGGAGCTGTTTTTT,TRBV27,TRBD1,TRBJ2-2,few
CASSSRPLPSSTDTQYF,TGTGCCAGCAGCTCCCGGCCGCTGCCCTCTAGCACAGATACGCAGTATTTT,TRBV6-1,-,TRBJ2-3,few
CASSPQDRENSPLHF,TGTGCCAGCAGCCCTCAAGACAGGGAAAATTCACCCCTCCACTTT,TRBV7-9,TRBD1,TRBJ1-6,few
CASSPLRWTPLHF,TGTGCCAGCAGTCCCCTACGCTGGACACCCCTCCACTTT,TRBV6-1,-,TRBJ1-6,many
CSARAGTSGRAANEQFF,TGCAGTGCTAGAGCCGGGACTAGCGGGAGGGCCGCCAATGAGCAGTTCTTC,TRBV20-1,TRBD2,TRBJ2-1,-
CSAKRGVGEKLFF,TGCAGTGCCAAAAGAGGGGTGGGTGAAAAACTGTTTTTT,TRBV20-1,-,TRBJ1-4,-
CSARAGGREQYF,TGCAGTGCTAGGGCAGGGGGTCGGGAGCAGTACTTC,TRBV20-1,TRBD1,TRBJ2-7,-
CASSFSAASSYEQYF,TGTGCCAGCAGCTTTAGCGCCGCCAGCTCCTACGAGCAGTACTTC,TRBV11-2,-,TRBJ2-7,-
CASSTSPRAGVGELFF,TGTGCCAGCAGCACTAGTCCCAGGGCGGGGGTCGGGGAGCTGTTTTTT,TRBV9,TRBD2,TRBJ2-2,-
CASGLADEQFF,TGTGCCAGCGGCCTAGCAGATGAGCAGTTCTTC,TRBV12-3/TRBV12-4,-,TRBJ2-1,few
CAWSVRGVSYF,TGTGCCTGGAGTGTACGAGGGGTTTCGTACTTC,TRBV30,-,TRBJ2-7,few
CSAGDPQYGYTF,TGCAGTGCGGGGGACCCACAGTATGGCTACACCTTC,TRBV20-1,-,TRBJ1-2,few
CASSLMENTGELFF,TGTGCCAGCAGCTTAATGGAGAACACCGGGGAGCTGTTTTTT,TRBV7-9,-,TRBJ2-2,few
CSARVLAQSSYNEQFF,TGCAGTGCTAGAGTTTTGGCGCAGAGCTCCTACAATGAGCAGTTCTTC,TRBV20-1,-,TRBJ2-1,few
CASSYSTQGGSAYGYTF,TGTGCCAGCAGTTACTCGACACAGGGGGGCTCGGCCTATGGCTACACCTTC,TRBV6-5,TRBD1,TRBJ1-2,few
CASRPGGGQETQYF,TGTGCCAGCAGGCCAGGCGGGGGACAAGAGACCCAGTACTTC,TRBV12-3/TRBV12-4,TRBD2,TRBJ2-5,few
CSATGSGAGYTF,TGCAGTGCTACTGGGTCTGGCGCTGGCTACACCTTC,TRBV20-1,-,TRBJ1-2,-